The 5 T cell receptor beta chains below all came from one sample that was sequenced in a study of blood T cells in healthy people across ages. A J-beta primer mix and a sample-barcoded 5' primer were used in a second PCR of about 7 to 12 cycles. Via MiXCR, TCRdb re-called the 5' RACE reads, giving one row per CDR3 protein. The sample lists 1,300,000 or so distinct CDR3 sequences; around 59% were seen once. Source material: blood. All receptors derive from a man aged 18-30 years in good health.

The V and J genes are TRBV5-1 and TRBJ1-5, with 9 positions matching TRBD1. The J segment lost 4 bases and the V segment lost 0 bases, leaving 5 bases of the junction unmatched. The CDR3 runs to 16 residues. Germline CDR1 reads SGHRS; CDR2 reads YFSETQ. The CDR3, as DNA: TGCGCCAGCAGCTTGGAACCACAGGGGGCGAATCAGCCCCAGCATTTT. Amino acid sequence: CASSLEPQGANQPQHF.

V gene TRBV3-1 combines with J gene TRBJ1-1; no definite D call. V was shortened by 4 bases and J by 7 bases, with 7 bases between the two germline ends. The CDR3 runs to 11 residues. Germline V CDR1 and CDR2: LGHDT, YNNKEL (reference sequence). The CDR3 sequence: CASSRANEAFF. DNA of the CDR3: TGTGCCAGCAGCCGGGCTAATGAAGCTTTCTTT.

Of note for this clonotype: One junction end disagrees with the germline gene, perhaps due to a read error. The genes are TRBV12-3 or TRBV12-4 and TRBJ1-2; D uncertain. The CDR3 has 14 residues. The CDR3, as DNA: TGTGCCAGCAGTTACCACCAGGCTAACTATGGCTTCACCTTC. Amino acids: CASSYHQANYGFTF.

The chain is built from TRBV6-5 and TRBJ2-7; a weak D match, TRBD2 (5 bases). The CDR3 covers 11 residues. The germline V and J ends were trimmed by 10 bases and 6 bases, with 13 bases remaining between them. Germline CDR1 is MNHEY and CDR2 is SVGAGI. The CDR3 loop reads CATVAGGEQYF. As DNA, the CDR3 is TGTGCCACCGTCGCGGGTGGCGAGCAGTACTTC.

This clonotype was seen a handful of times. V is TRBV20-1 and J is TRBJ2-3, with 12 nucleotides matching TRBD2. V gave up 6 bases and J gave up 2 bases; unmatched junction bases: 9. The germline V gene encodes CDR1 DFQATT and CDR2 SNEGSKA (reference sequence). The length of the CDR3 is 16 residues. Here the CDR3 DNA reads TGCAGTGCCACCGGACTAGCGGGACTATCCACAGATACGCAGTATTTT. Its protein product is CSATGLAGLSTDTQYF.